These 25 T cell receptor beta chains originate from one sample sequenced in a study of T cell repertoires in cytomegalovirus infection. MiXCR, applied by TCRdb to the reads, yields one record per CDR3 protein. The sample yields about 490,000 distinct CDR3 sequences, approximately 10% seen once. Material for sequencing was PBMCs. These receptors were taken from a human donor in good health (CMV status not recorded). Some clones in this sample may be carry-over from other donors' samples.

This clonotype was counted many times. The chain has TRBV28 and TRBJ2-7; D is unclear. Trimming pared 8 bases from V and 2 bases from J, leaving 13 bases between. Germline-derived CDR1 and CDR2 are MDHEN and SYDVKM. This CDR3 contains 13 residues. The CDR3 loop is CASCEQAPYEQYF. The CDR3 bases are TGTGCCAGCTGCGAGCAGGCACCCTACGAGCAGTACTTC.

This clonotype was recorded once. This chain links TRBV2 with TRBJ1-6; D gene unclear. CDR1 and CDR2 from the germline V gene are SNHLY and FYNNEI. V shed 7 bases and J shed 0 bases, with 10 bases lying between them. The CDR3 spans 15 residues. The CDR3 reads CASKPDYSYNSPLHF. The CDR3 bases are TGTGCCAGCAAGCCAGACTACTCCTATAATTCACCCCTCCACTTT.

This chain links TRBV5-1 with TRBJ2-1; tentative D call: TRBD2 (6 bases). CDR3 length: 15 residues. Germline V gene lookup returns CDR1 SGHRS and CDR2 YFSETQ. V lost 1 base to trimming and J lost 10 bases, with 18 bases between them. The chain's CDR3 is CASSLPTGTAGEQFF. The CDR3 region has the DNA TGCGCCAGCAGCTTGCCTACCGGGACTGCCGGCGAGCAGTTCTTC.

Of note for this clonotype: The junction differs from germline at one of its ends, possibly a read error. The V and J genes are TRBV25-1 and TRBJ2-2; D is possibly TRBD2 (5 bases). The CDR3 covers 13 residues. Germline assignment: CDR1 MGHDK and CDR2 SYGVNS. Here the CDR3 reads CASSASFTGEPFF. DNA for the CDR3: TGTGCCAGCAGCGCCAGTTTCACCGGGGAGCCGTTTTTT.

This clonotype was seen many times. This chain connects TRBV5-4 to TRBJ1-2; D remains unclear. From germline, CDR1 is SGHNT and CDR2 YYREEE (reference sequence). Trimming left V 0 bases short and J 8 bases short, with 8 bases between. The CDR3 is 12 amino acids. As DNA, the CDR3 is TGTGCCAGCAGCTTGGACAGCCGGGGCTACACCTTC. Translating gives CASSLDSRGYTF.

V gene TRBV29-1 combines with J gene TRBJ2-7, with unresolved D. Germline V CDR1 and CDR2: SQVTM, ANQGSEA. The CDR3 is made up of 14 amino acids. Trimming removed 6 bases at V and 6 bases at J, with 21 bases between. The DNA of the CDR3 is TGCAGCGTCGGTAGGTCGTCAGGAGAAGCCGAGCAGTACTTC. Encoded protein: CSVGRSSGEAEQYF.

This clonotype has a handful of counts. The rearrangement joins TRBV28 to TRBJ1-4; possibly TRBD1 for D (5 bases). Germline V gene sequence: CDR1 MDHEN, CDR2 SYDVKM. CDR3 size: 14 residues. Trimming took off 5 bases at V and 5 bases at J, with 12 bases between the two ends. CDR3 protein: CASSLRAQNEKLFF. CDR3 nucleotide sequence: TGTGCCAGCAGTCTCAGGGCCCAAAATGAAAAACTGTTTTTT. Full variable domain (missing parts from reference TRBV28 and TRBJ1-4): DVKVTQSSRYLVKRTGEKVFLECVQDMDHENMFWYRQDPGLGLRLIYFSYDVKMKEKGDIPEGYSVSREKKERFSLILESASTNQTSMYLCASSLRAQNEKLFFGSGTQLSVL.

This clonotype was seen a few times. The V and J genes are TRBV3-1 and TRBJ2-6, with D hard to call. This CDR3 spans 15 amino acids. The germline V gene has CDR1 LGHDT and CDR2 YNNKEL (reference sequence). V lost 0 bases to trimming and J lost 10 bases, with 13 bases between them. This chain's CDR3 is CASSQDVTSWNVLTF. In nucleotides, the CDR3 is TGTGCCAGCAGCCAAGATGTGACCTCCTGGAACGTCCTGACTTTC.

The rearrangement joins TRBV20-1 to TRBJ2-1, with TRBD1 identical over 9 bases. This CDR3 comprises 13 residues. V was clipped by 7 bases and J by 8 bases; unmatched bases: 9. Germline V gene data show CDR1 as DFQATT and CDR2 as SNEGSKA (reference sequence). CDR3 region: CSEIGQGWDEQFF. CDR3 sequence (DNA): TGCAGTGAGATAGGACAGGGGTGGGATGAGCAGTTCTTC.

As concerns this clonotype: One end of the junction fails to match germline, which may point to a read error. CDR3 region: CASSPRRQNYGYTF. The CDR3 bases are TGTGCCAGCAGCCCTCGCCGGCAGAACTATGGCTACACCTTC. The genes are TRBV4-1 and TRBJ1-2; D gene ambiguous. Germline V gives CDR1 MGHRA, CDR2 YSYEKL. The CDR3 runs to 14 residues.

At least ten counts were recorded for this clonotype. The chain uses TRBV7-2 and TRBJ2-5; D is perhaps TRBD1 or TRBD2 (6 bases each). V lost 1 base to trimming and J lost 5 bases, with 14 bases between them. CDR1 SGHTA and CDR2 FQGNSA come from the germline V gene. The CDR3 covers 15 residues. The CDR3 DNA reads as TGTGCCAGCAGCTTAGGGTGGGGGGCCGGGGAGACCCAGTACTTC. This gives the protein CASSLGWGAGETQYF.

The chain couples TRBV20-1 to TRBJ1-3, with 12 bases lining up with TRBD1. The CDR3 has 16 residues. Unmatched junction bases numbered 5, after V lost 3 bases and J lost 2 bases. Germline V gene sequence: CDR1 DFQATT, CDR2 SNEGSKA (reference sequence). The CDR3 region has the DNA TGCAGTGCTAGCGGGACAGGGGGCGCCCCTGGAAACACCATATATTTT. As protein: CSASGTGGAPGNTIYF.

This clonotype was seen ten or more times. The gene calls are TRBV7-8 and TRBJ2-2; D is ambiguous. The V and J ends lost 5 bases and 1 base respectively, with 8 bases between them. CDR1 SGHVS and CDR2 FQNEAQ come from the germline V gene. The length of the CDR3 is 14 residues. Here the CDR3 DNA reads TGTGCCAGCAGCCCGGGCCTGAACACCGGGGAGCTGTTTTTT. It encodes CASSPGLNTGELFF.

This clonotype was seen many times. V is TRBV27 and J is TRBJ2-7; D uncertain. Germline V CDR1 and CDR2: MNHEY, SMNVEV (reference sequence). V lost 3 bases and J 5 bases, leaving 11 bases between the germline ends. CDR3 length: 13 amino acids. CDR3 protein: CASSFPGMHEQYF. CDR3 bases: TGTGCCAGCAGTTTTCCGGGCATGCACGAGCAGTACTTC.

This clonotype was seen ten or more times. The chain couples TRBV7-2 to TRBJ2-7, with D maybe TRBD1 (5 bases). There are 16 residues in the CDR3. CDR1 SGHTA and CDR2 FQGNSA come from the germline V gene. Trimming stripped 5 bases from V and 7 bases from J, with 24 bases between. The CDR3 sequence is CASSPQAQVVGVEQYF. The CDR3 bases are TGTGCCAGCAGCCCACAGGCCCAGGTTGTTGGAGTGGAGCAGTACTTC.

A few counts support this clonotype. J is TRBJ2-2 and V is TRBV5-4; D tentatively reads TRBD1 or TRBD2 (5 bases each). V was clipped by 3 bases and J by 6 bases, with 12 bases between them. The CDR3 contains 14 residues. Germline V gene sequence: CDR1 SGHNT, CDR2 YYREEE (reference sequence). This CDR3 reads CASSSGTSPGELFF. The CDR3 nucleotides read TGTGCCAGCAGCTCCGGGACCTCCCCCGGGGAGCTGTTTTTT.

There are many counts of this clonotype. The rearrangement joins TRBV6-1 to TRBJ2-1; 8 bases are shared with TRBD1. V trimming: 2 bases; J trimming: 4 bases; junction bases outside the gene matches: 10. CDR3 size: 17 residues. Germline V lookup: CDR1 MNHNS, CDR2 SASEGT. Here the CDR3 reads CASSERGGTGSYNEQFF. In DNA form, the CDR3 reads TGTGCCAGCAGTGAAAGGGGCGGGACAGGATCGTACAATGAGCAGTTCTTC.

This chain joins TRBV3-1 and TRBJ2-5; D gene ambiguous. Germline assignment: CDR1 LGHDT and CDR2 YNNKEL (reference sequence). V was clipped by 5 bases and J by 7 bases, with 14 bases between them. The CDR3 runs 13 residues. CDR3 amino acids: CASSESEVGTQYF. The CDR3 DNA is TGTGCCAGCAGCGAAAGTGAGGTCGGGACCCAGTACTTC.

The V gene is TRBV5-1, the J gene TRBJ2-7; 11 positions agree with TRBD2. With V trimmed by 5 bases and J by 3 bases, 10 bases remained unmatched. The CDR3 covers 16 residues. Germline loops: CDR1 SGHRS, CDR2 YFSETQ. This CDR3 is CASSYLTSGDHYEQYF. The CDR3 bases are TGCGCCAGCAGTTACCTGACTAGCGGGGACCACTACGAGCAGTACTTC. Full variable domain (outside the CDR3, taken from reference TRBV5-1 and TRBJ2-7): KAGVTQTPRYLIKTRGQQVTLSCSPISGHRSVSWYQQTPGQGLQFLFEYFSETQRNKGNFPGRFSGRQFSNSRSEMNVSTLELGDSALYLCASSYLTSGDHYEQYFGPGTRLTVT.

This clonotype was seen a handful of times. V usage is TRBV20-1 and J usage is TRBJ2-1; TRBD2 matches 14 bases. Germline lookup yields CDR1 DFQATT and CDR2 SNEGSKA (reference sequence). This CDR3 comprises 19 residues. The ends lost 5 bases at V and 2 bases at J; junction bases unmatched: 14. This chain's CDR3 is CSASRPGTSGRSAYNEQFF. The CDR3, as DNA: TGCAGTGCTTCGCGTCCCGGGACTAGCGGGAGAAGCGCCTACAATGAGCAGTTCTTC.

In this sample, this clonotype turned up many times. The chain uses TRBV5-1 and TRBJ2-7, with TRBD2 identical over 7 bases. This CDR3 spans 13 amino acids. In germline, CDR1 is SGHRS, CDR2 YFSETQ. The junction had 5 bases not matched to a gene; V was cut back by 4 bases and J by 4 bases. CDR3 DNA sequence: TGCGCCAGCAGCATGGGCGGGGGATACGAGCAGTACTTC. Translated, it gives CASSMGGGYEQYF. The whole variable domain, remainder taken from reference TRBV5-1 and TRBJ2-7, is KAGVTQTPRYLIKTRGQQVTLSCSPISGHRSVSWYQQTPGQGLQFLFEYFSETQRNKGNFPGRFSGRQFSNSRSEMNVSTLELGDSALYLCASSMGGGYEQYFGPGTRLTVT.

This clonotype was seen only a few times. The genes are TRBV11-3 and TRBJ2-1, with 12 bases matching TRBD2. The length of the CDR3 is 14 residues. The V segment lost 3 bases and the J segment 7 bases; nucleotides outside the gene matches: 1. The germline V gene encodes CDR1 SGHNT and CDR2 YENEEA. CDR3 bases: TGTGCCAGCAGCTTTCTAGCGGGAGGGAATGAGCAGTTCTTC. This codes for CASSFLAGGNEQFF.

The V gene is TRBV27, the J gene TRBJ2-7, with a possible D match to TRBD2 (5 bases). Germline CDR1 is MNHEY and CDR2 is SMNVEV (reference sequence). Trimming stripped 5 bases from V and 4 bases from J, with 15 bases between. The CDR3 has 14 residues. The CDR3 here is CASSEGPGGYEQYF. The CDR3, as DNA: TGTGCCAGCAGTGAGGGCCCGGGCGGGTACGAGCAGTACTTC.

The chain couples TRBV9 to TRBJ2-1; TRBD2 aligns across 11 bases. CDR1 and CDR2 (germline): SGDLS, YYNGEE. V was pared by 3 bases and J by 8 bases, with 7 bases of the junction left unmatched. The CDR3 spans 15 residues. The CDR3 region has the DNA TGTGCCAGCAGCGGTAGCGGGAGGGCCTGGGATGAGCAGTTCTTC. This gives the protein CASSGSGRAWDEQFF.

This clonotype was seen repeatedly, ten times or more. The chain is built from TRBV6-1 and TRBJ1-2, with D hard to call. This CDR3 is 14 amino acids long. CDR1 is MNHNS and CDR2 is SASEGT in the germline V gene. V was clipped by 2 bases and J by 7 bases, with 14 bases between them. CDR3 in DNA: TGTGCCAGCAGTGAAAACCGGGGTTATGCTGGCTACACCTTC. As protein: CASSENRGYAGYTF.